Detailed here is one T cell receptor beta chain. The antigen remains undetermined. At baseline, cycle 4 day 1, and cycle 7 day 1, blood was sampled. The V gene's germline CDR1 is LGHNA and CDR2 YSLEER. J lost 0 bases, V lost 0 bases, and 8 bases had no gene match. The CDR3 covers 18 residues. The data were obtained in a study of OX40 agonist ivuxolimab in advanced cancers. Study information: Patients were treated with intravenous ivuxolimab, dosed at 0.01 to 10 mg/kg and infused every 2 weeks. Study-level results: At 0.1 to 3.0 mg/kg, CD4+ and CD8+ blood T cells expanded clonally by week 6. Some patients who did not respond also had low normalized T-cell clonal expansion.

Here immunoSEQ multiplex PCR was the method, and the copy in TCRdb shows in-frame clones only, minus some. The table includes 77,000 or so clones, 94% detected once. This sequence was found in an adult with an advanced solid tumor such as melanoma, head and neck, liver or kidney cancer. V is TRBV4-3 and J is TRBJ2-7, with 10 bases that match TRBD2. Sequenced here: CD4+ or CD8+ T cells sorted from blood, sampled in a trial of the OX40 agonist ivuxolimab. The CDR3 bases are TGCGCCAGCAGCCAAGAGCCTAGCGGGGGCCTTTACTCCTACGAGCAGTACTTC. Residues: CASSQEPSGGLYSYEQYF.